Below, 25 T cell receptor beta chains from the same sample are listed, as sequenced in a study of vaccination and CD4 T cells after COVID-19. The time point denotes: late sampling 161 to 241 days after vaccination in a few convalescent patients. MiXCR was run by TCRdb on the PCR reads, yielding one entry per CDR3 protein. The sample carries just under 30,000 distinct CDR3 sequences, 45% to 50% recorded once. This material consisted of CD4+ T cells from blood, taken about 7 months after SARS-CoV-2 vaccination. The receptors derive from a human donor who had recovered from COVID-19.

This CDR3 is CASSFWPLQGPVDEQYF. The CDR3 DNA reads as TGTGCCAGCAGCTTCTGGCCACTACAGGGCCCGGTGGACGAGCAGTACTTC. The V gene is TRBV7-8, the J gene TRBJ2-7, with D possibly matching TRBD1 (6 bases). Per germline, CDR1 SGHVS and CDR2 FQNEAQ. The CDR3 runs 17 residues. The ends were cut back, 3 bases at V and 5 bases at J, with 23 bases in the middle.

The sample holds a few counts of this clonotype. The chain combines TRBV5-4 with TRBJ2-7; D gene uncertain. V was cut by 1 base and J by 0 bases, with 8 bases left in between. CDR1 and CDR2 from the germline V gene are SGHNT and YYREEE (reference sequence). The CDR3 spans 14 residues. The CDR3 region is CASSLYPSSYEQYF. DNA for the CDR3: TGTGCCAGCAGCTTGTATCCGTCCTCCTACGAGCAGTACTTC.

The J gene is TRBJ1-2, the V gene TRBV21-1; the table assigns TRBD1, which was not confirmed against the DNA. TRBV21-1 is a known pseudogene. This CDR3 has 16 amino acids. The CDR3 nucleotides are TGTGCCAGCAGCAAAGCATACTCAAGGACAGATTCGGGCTACACCTTC. Encoded protein: CASSKAYSRTDSGYTF.

The table lists this clonotype with a few counts. J is TRBJ2-5 and V is TRBV7-9; 10 bases fit TRBD1. Germline V gene sequence: CDR1 SEHNR, CDR2 FQNEAQ (reference sequence). Unmatched junction bases numbered 6, after V lost 5 bases and J lost 3 bases. The CDR3 spans 15 residues. Written as DNA, the CDR3 is TGTGCCAGCAGCCTATCCGGGACAGGGGAAGAGACCCAGTACTTC. Translated: CASSLSGTGEETQYF.

The V call is TRBV11-3, the J call TRBJ2-3, with 9 bases aligning to TRBD2. After removal of 5 bases from V and 3 bases from J, the junction contained 6 bases not matched to a gene. Germline CDR1 and CDR2: SGHNT and YENEEA. This CDR3 region has 15 residues. CDR3 region: CASSLTSGLTDTQYF. CDR3 in DNA: TGTGCCAGCAGCCTTACTAGCGGGCTGACAGATACGCAGTATTTT. The variable domain in full, completed from reference TRBV11-3 and TRBJ2-3, reads EAGVVQSPRYKIIEKKQPVAFWCNPISGHNTLYWYLQNLGQGPELLIRYENEEAVDDSQLPKDRFSAERLKGVDSTLKIQPAELGDSAVYLCASSLTSGLTDTQYFGPGTRLTVL.

This clonotype was seen a handful of times. This chain joins TRBV24-1 and TRBJ2-7; D is possibly TRBD2 (5 bases). The CDR3 is made up of 13 amino acids. V lost 3 bases to trimming and J lost 7 bases, with 12 bases between them. Germline CDR1 is KGHDR and CDR2 is SFDVKD. In nucleotides, the CDR3 is TGTGCCACCAGTGATCCCGGGGTTAAGGAGCAGTACTTC. As protein: CATSDPGVKEQYF.

The V gene is TRBV19, the J gene TRBJ2-3; TRBD1 is a possible D gene (6 bases). V was cut by 6 bases and J by 5 bases, with 12 bases left in between. This CDR3 is built from 13 residues. Germline V CDR1 and CDR2: LNHDA, SQIVND (reference sequence). CDR3 in amino acids: CASSTGYGDTQYF. In DNA form, the CDR3 reads TGTGCCAGTAGCACAGGGTATGGAGATACGCAGTATTTT.

This clonotype was observed a handful of times. J is TRBJ1-1 and V is TRBV27, with unresolved D. In germline, CDR1 is MNHEY, CDR2 SMNVEV (reference sequence). CDR3 length: 13 amino acids. The V gene lost 5 bases and the J gene lost 1 base, with 8 bases spanning the gap. This chain's CDR3 is CASSLTRNTEAFF. The DNA of the CDR3 is TGTGCCAGCAGTCTAACAAGGAACACTGAAGCTTTCTTT.

This clonotype was detected a few times. The rearrangement links TRBV25-1 to TRBJ2-1; D possibly corresponds to TRBD1 (5 bases). The V and J ends lost 2 bases and 0 bases respectively, with 11 bases between them. Germline values: CDR1 MGHDK, CDR2 SYGVNS. This CDR3 region has 16 residues. CDR3 nucleotides: TGTGCCAGCAGTGAACACAGGCCTAGCTCCTACAATGAGCAGTTCTTC. Translation gives CASSEHRPSSYNEQFF.

This chain connects TRBV5-1 to TRBJ2-5; D unresolved. Trimming removed 0 bases at V and 3 bases at J, with 3 bases between. Germline CDR1 reads SGHRS; CDR2 reads YFSETQ. This CDR3 is 12 amino acids long. CDR3 DNA: TGCGCCAGCAGCTTGGTAAAAGAGACCCAGTACTTC. Encoded protein: CASSLVKETQYF.

This clonotype has just a few counts. The V and J genes are TRBV7-8 and TRBJ1-1, with no clear D. Germline CDR1 is SGHVS and CDR2 is FQNEAQ. The CDR3 sequence is 12 residues long. V gave up 3 bases and J gave up 5 bases, with 7 bases separating them. CDR3: CASSLRATEAFF. CDR3 in DNA: TGTGCCAGCAGCTTGCGGGCGACTGAAGCTTTCTTT.

This clonotype occurred a few times. The gene calls are TRBV27 and TRBJ1-6, with 7 bases aligning to TRBD1. The CDR3 consists of 16 residues. The germline V gene has CDR1 MNHEY and CDR2 SMNVEV (reference sequence). V lost 2 bases, J lost 7 bases, and 8 bases stayed unmatched. The CDR3 protein is CASSLHATGRNSPLHF. CDR3 coding DNA: TGTGCCAGCAGTTTACATGCGACAGGGAGGAATTCACCCCTCCACTTT.

The CDR3 coding sequence is TGTGCCGGTCGACGAAGCGGGGGGGAGACCCAGTACTTC. Its protein product is CAGRRSGGETQYF. V and J are TRBV6-2 or TRBV6-3 and TRBJ2-5, with 9 positions matching TRBD2. V gave up 11 bases and J gave up 5 bases; unmatched junction bases: 9. Germline assignment: CDR1 MNHEY and CDR2 SVGEGT. CDR3 length equals 13 residues.

The DNA for the CDR3 is TGTGCCAGCAGGGGGCTAGACTATGGCTACACCTTC. The encoded protein is CASRGLDYGYTF. The gene calls are TRBV6-1 and TRBJ1-2; TRBD1 might be the D (5 bases). Germline-derived CDR1 and CDR2 are MNHNS and SASEGT. V lost 6 bases to trimming and J lost 3 bases, with 8 bases between them. The CDR3 sequence is 12 residues long.

Only a few counts were recorded for this clonotype. The CDR3 is CASKVAGGTEQYF. For the CDR3, the DNA is TGTGCCAGCAAGGTAGCGGGAGGGACCGAGCAGTACTTC. The chain combines TRBV6-2 or TRBV6-3 with TRBJ2-7; TRBD2 agrees at 11 bases. After removal of 7 bases from V and 6 bases from J, the junction contained 5 bases not matched to a gene. Germline V gives CDR1 MNHEY, CDR2 SVGEGT. The CDR3 spans 13 residues.

This chain connects TRBV15 to TRBJ2-1; D possibly corresponds to TRBD2 (5 bases). The CDR3 sequence is 17 residues long. Germline loops: CDR1 LNHNV, CDR2 YYDKDF (reference sequence). V dropped 1 base and J dropped 0 bases, with 13 bases sitting between them. As DNA, the CDR3 is TGTGCCACCAGCAGAGGCCGGGATGGAGCCTCCTACAATGAGCAGTTCTTC. Its protein product is CATSRGRDGASYNEQFF.

By sample fraction, this clonotype is medium-sized. This chain uses TRBV20-1 with TRBJ2-2; D gene ambiguous. This CDR3 has 13 residues. Trimming took 5 bases from V and 7 from J, leaving 14 bases between them. From germline, CDR1 is DFQATT and CDR2 SNEGSKA (reference sequence). CDR3 DNA sequence: TGCAGTGCTCGATGGGGTAGCAGCGGGGAGCTGTTTTTT. It translates to CSARWGSSGELFF.

This clonotype was seen a few times. V and J are TRBV7-2 and TRBJ2-2; TRBD1 matches 7 bases. The V and J ends lost 2 bases and 2 bases, in that order; junction bases with no gene match: 2. The length of the CDR3 is 15 residues. Germline V CDR1 and CDR2: SGHTA, FQGNSA. This CDR3 reads CASSLRGRNTGELFF. The CDR3 nucleotides are TGTGCCAGCAGCTTAAGGGGGCGCAACACCGGGGAGCTGTTTTTT.

The CDR3 DNA is TGCAGTGCTAGAGATTCTAGCGGGAGAGGTGAGCAGTTCTTC. This gives the protein CSARDSSGRGEQFF. V usage is TRBV20-1 and J usage is TRBJ2-1; 10 positions agree with TRBD2. Germline assignment: CDR1 DFQATT and CDR2 SNEGSKA (reference sequence). After removal of 0 bases from V and 9 bases from J, the junction contained 5 bases not matched to a gene. CDR3 length equals 14 residues.

This rearrangement joins TRBV28 to TRBJ2-3, with D hard to call. V lost 7 bases, J lost 4 bases, and 15 bases lay in between. Germline V gene sequence: CDR1 MDHEN, CDR2 SYDVKM. CDR3 length: 14 residues. CDR3 amino acids: CASTDRWEADTQYF. The CDR3 coding sequence is TGTGCCAGCACCGATAGATGGGAAGCAGATACGCAGTATTTT.

The rearrangement links TRBV28 to TRBJ2-7; 9 nucleotides align to TRBD2. Germline CDR1 is MDHEN and CDR2 is SYDVKM. The junction had 8 bases not matched to a gene; V was cut back by 2 bases and J by 9 bases. This CDR3 region has 14 residues. In nucleotides, the CDR3 is TGTGCCAGCAGTTTAGATCATGGCGGGAGGGCGCAGTACTTC. Translating gives CASSLDHGGRAQYF.

The chain is built from TRBV29-1 and TRBJ2-7; 7 nucleotides agree with TRBD2. With V trimmed by 6 bases and J by 1 base, 9 bases remained unmatched. Looked up from germline, CDR1 is SQVTM and CDR2 is ANQGSEA. The length of the CDR3 is 14 residues. CDR3 nucleotide sequence: TGCAGCGTGGTCTTAGCGGGTCGATCCTACGAGCAGTACTTC. The encoded protein is CSVVLAGRSYEQYF.

This clonotype has a handful of counts. The V and J genes are TRBV27 and TRBJ2-1; 11 bases agree with TRBD2. Trimming at V came to 6 bases and at J to 0 bases, leaving 4 bases not matched to a gene. Germline values: CDR1 MNHEY, CDR2 SMNVEV (reference sequence). CDR3 size: 16 residues. The CDR3 protein is CASSLAGGSSYNEQFF. The CDR3 DNA reads TGTGCCAGCAGCTTAGCGGGAGGGAGCTCCTACAATGAGCAGTTCTTC.

This clonotype has just a few counts. The rearrangement uses TRBV24-1 and TRBJ2-2; 7 bases fit TRBD2. Germline values: CDR1 KGHDR, CDR2 SFDVKD. The CDR3 extends over 15 amino acids. Trimming took 4 bases from V and 4 from J; bases not matched to a gene: 5. In nucleotides, the CDR3 is TGTGCCACCAGTGAGCATACGGGGGGCACCGGGGAGCTGTTTTTT. This sequence encodes CATSEHTGGTGELFF.

The DNA of the CDR3 is TGTGCCAGCAACTACCCGGGCGGGACAGGGGAAGCTTTCTTT. Its protein is CASNYPGGTGEAFF. The V and J genes are TRBV27 and TRBJ1-1; 9 nucleotides agree with TRBD1. This CDR3 region has 14 residues. Germline values: CDR1 MNHEY, CDR2 SMNVEV (reference sequence). V lost 7 bases and J lost 8; bases outside the gene matches: 11.